These 5 T cell receptor beta chains were sequenced from one sample in a study of control samples from healthy donors and cancer patients. Some clones are missing from TCRdb's copy, which holds only in-frame ones; the method was immunoSEQ multiplex PCR. The table shows roughly 120,000 clones, with roughly 90% occurring only once. Material: blood. These receptor sequences come from a woman aged 50 to 60 in good health.

The V and J genes are TRBV4-1 and TRBJ1-4; D unresolved. CDR3 size: 15 residues. CDR1 is MGHRA and CDR2 is YSYEKL in the germline V gene. Between the trimmed V and J ends, which lost 1 base and 0 bases, there was a span of 6 bases. CDR3 protein: CASSQGRSTNEKLFF. The CDR3 DNA reads TGCGCCAGCAGCCAAGGCCGATCAACTAATGAAAAACTGTTTTTT.

V gene TRBV3-1 (or the pseudogene TRBV3-2) combines with J gene TRBJ2-7; perhaps TRBD1 as D (6 bases). Germline CDR1 is LGHDT and CDR2 is YNNKEL (reference sequence). The CDR3 has 15 residues. Between the trimmed V and J ends, which lost 1 base and 5 bases, there was a span of 15 bases. CDR3 in DNA: TGTGCCAGCAGCCAAGGCCAGGGGCTCAGGAACGAGCAGTACTTC. Amino acid sequence: CASSQGQGLRNEQYF.

This chain uses TRBV7-2 with TRBJ2-1, with unresolved D. CDR1 and CDR2 from the germline V gene are SGHTA and FQGNSA. Trimming removed 3 bases from V and 7 bases from J, with 16 bases in between. The CDR3 covers 15 residues. CDR3 region: CASSFAYNQKNEQFF. The CDR3 DNA reads as TGTGCCAGCAGCTTCGCGTACAACCAGAAGAATGAGCAGTTCTTC. Full variable domain (outside the CDR3, taken from reference TRBV7-2 and TRBJ2-1): GAGVSQSPSNKVTEKGKDVELRCDPISGHTALYWYRQSLGQGLEFLIYFQGNSAPDKSGLPSDRFSAERTGGSVSTLTIQRTQQEDSAVYLCASSFAYNQKNEQFFGPGTRLTVL.

V usage is TRBV5-1 and J usage is TRBJ1-1; 7 bases line up with TRBD1. Germline V CDR1 and CDR2: SGHRS, YFSETQ. Trimming took 4 bases from V and 3 from J; bases not matched to a gene: 9. The CDR3 contains 15 residues. CDR3 in amino acids: CASSVTGEIDTEAFF. DNA for the CDR3: TGCGCCAGCAGCGTAACAGGGGAAATCGACACTGAAGCTTTCTTT.

The chain is built from TRBV12-3 or TRBV12-4 and TRBJ2-3; D not resolved. V was shortened by 4 bases and J by 2 bases, with 4 bases between the two germline ends. The CDR3 is 12 residues long. The CDR3 region has the DNA TGTGCCAGCAGTTCACCCACAGATACGCAGTATTTT. It yields the protein CASSSPTDTQYF.